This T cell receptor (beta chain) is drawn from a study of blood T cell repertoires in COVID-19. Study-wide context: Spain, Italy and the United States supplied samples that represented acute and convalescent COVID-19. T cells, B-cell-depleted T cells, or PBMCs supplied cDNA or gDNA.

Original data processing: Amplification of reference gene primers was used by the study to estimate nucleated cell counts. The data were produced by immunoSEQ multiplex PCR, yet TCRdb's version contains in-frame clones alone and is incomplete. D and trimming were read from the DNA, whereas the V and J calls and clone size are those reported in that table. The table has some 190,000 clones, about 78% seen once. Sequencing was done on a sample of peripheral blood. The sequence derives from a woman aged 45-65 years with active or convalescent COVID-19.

CDR3 region: CASSISLGVYGYTF. The CDR3 DNA is TGTGCCAGTAGTATAAGTCTAGGTGTTTATGGCTACACCTTC. The chain joins TRBV19 to TRBJ1-2; D is ambiguous. The CDR3 sequence is 14 residues long. Germline loops: CDR1 LNHDA, CDR2 SQIVND (reference sequence). V lost 2 bases and J 5 bases, leaving 12 bases between the germline ends. Drawing the rest from reference TRBV19 and TRBJ1-2, the complete variable domain is DGGITQSPKYLFRKEGQNVTLSCEQNLNHDAMYWYRQDPGQGLRLIYYSQIVNDFQKGDIAEGYSVSREKKESFPLTVTSAQKNPTAFYLCASSISLGVYGYTFGSGTRLTVV.